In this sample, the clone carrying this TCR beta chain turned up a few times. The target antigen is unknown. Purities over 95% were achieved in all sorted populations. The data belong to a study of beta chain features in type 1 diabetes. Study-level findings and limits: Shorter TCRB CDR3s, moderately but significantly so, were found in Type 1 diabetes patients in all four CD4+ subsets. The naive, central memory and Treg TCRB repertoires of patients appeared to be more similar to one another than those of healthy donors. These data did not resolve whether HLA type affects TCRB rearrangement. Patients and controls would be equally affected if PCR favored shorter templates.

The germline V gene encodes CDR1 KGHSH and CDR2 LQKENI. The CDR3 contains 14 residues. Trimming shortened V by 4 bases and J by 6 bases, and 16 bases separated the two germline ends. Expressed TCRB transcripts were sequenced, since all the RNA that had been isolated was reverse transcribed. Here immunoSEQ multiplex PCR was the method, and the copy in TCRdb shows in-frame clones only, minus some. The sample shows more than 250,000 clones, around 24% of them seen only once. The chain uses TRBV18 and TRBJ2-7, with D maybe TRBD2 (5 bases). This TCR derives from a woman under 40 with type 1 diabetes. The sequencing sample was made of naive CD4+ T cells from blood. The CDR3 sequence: CASSRSRELGEQYF. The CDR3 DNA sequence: TGTGCCAGCTCACGCTCGAGGGAACTGGGCGAGCAGTACTTC.